This T cell receptor beta chain is from a study of shared clonotypes between healthy human individuals. Study-wide points: It was the non-shared clonotypes that had lower generation probabilities than clonotypes shared by all four donors. Naive subsets, compared against memory subsets, generally had larger estimated richness values.

J gave up 1 base and V 4 bases, and 9 bases lay outside the gene matches. Looked up from germline, CDR1 is SGHNT and CDR2 is YYREEE (reference sequence). This CDR3 is built from 19 residues. As to this clone: Antigen: not known.

Assay: immunoSEQ multiplex PCR; the TCRdb copy retains only in-frame clones and omits some. Of approximately 530,000 clones in the sample, less than 96% were seen once. What was sequenced was naive CD4+ T cells sorted from blood. Subset: CD45RA+ positively selected. The rearrangement uses TRBV5-4 and TRBJ2-6; 12 bases fit TRBD2. The clonotype was recovered from a young woman in good health. The CDR3 loop reads CASSPSPSGRASGANVLTF. The CDR3 DNA is TGTGCCAGCAGCCCTAGCCCTAGCGGGAGGGCTTCTGGGGCCAACGTCCTGACTTTC.